In its sample, the clone carrying this TCR beta chain was seen a few times. Antigen unknown. Germline V gene data show CDR1 as SGHDT and CDR2 as YYEEEE. CDR3 length: 14 amino acids. V was clipped by 0 bases and J by 4 bases, with 10 bases between them. Assay: immunoSEQ multiplex PCR; the TCRdb copy retains only in-frame clones and omits some. The sample has 4,500 to 6,000 clones; around two thirds are singletons. These data come from a study of CD8 T cell repertoires and HIV-1 epitope variants. Background on the study: T cells were stimulated with Twenty-five Gag and Nef peptides separately. T cells were cultured for 9 to 11 days with cytokines added on days 3 and 7.

Material for sequencing was cultured CD8+ T cells derived from PBMCs. This clonotype originated in a male donor with HIV. The chain couples TRBV5-6 to TRBJ1-1; tentative D call: TRBD1 (5 bases). In DNA, the CDR3 is TGTGCCAGCAGCTTGGTTCAGGGCGTCACTGAAGCTTTCTTT. Its protein is CASSLVQGVTEAFF.